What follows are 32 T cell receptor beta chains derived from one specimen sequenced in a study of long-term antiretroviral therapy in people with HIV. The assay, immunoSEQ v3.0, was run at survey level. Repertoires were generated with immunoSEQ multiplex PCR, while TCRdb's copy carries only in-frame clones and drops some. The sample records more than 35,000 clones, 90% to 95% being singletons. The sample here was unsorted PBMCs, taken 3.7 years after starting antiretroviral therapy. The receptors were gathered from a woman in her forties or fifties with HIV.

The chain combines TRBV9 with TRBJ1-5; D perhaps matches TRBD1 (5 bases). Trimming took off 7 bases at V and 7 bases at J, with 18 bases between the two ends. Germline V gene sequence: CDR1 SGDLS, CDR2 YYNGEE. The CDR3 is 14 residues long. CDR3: CASATSGGGQPQHF. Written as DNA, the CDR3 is TGTGCCAGCGCTACCTCCGGGGGGGGACAGCCCCAGCATTTT.

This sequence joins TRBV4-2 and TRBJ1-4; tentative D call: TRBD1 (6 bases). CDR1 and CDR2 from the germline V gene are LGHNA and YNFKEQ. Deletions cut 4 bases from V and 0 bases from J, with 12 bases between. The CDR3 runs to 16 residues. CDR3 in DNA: TGTGCCAGCAGCCCCGGGACACCTACAACTAATGAAAAACTGTTTTTT. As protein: CASSPGTPTTNEKLFF.

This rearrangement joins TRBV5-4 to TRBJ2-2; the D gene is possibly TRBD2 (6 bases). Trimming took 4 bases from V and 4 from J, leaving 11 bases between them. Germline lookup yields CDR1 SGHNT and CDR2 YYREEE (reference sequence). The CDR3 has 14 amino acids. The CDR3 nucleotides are TGTGCCAGCAGCGCCGGGACTGGCACCGGGGAGCTGTTTTTT. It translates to CASSAGTGTGELFF.

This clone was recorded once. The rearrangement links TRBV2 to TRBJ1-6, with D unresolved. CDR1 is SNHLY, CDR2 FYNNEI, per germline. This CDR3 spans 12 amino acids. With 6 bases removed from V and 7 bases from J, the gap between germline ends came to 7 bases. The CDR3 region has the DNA TGTGCCAGCAGCTCGAACAATTCACCCCTCCACTTT. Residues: CASSSNNSPLHF.

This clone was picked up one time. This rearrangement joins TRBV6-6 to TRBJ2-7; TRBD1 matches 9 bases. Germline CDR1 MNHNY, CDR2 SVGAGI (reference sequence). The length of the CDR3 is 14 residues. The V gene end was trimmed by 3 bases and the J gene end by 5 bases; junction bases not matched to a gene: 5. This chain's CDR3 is CASSYGTGSHEQYF. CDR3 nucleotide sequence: TGTGCCAGCAGTTATGGGACAGGGTCTCACGAGCAGTACTTC.

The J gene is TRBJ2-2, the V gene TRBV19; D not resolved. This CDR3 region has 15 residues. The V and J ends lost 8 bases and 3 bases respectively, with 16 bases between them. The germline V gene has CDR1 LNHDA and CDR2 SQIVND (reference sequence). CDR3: CASHTGGDYTGELFF. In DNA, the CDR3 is TGTGCCAGTCATACTGGTGGGGATTACACCGGGGAGCTGTTTTTT. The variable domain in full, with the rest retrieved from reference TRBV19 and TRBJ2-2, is DGGITQSPKYLFRKEGQNVTLSCEQNLNHDAMYWYRQDPGQGLRLIYYSQIVNDFQKGDIAEGYSVSREKKESFPLTVTSAQKNPTAFYLCASHTGGDYTGELFFGEGSRLTVL.

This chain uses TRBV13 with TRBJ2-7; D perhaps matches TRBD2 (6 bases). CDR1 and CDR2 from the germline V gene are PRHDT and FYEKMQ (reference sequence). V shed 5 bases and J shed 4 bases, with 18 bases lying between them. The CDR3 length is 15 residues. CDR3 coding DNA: TGTGCCAGCAGCCCCCGGAGGGAAGCAAATTACGAGCAGTACTTC. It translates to CASSPRREANYEQYF.

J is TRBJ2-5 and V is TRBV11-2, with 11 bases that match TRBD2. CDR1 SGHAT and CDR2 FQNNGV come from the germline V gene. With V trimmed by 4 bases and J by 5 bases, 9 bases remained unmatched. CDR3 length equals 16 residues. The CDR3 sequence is CASSSNSGGAEETQYF. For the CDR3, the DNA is TGTGCCAGCAGCTCGAATAGCGGGGGGGCGGAGGAGACCCAGTACTTC.

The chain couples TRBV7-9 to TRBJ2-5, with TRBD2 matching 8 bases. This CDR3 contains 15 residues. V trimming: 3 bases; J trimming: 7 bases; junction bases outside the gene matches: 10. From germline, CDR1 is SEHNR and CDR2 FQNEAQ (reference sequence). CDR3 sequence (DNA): TGTGCCAGCAGCTTCCTGGCGGGGGGCGAAGGGACCCAGTACTTC. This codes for CASSFLAGGEGTQYF.

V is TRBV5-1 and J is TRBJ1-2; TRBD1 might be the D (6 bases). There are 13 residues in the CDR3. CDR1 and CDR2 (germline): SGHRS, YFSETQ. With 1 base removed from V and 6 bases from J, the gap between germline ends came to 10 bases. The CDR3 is CASSLIPGDGYTF. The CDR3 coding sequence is TGCGCCAGCAGCTTGATACCAGGGGATGGCTACACCTTC.

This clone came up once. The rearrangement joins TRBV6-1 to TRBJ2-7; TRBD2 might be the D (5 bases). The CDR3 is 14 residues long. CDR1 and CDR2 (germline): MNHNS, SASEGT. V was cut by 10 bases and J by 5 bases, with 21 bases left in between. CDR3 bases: TGTGCCACCGAGGGCGCTGTATTAGGACACGAGCAGTACTTC. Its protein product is CATEGAVLGHEQYF.

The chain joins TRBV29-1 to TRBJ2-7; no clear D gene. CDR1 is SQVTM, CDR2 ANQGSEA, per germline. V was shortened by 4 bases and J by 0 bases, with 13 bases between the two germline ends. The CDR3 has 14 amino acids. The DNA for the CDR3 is TGCAGCGTTGTGACTTCCCTGAGCTCCTACGAGCAGTACTTC. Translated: CSVVTSLSSYEQYF.

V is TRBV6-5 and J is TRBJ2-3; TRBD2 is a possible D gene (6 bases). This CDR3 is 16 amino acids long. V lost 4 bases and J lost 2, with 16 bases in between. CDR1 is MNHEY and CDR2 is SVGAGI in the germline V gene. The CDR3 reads CASSSPGGRDTDTQYF. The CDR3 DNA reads TGTGCCAGCAGTTCACCCGGGGGACGCGACACAGATACGCAGTATTTT.

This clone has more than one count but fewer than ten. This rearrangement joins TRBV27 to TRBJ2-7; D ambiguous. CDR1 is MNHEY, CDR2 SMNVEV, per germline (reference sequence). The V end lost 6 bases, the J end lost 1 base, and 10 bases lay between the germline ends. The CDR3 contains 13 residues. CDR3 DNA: TGTGCCAGCAGGCCTATTGGGTCCTACGAGCAGTACTTC. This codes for CASRPIGSYEQYF.

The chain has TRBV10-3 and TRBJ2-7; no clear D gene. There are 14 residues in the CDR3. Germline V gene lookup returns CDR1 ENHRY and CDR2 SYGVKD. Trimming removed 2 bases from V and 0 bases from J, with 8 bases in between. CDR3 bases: TGTGCCATCAGTGAGGAAAATGTCTCCTACGAGCAGTACTTC. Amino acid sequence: CAISEENVSYEQYF.

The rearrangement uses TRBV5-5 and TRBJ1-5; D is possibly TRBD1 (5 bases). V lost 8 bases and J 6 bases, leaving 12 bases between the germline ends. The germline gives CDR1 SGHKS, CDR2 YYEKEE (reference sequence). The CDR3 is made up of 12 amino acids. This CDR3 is CARGRGLQPQHF. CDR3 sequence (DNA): TGTGCCAGAGGCCGGGGCCTTCAGCCCCAGCATTTT. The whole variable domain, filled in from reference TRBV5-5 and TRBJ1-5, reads DAGVTQSPTHLIKTRGQQVTLRCSPISGHKSVSWYQQVLGQGPQFIFQYYEKEERGRGNFPDRFSARQFPNYSSELNVNALLLGDSALYLCARGRGLQPQHFGDGTRLSIL.

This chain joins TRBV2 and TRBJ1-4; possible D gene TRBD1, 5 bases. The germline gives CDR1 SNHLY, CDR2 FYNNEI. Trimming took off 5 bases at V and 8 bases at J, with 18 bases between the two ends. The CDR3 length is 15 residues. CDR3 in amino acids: CASSLGGGGVEKLFF. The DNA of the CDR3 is TGTGCCAGCAGTCTCGGAGGAGGAGGGGTAGAAAAACTGTTTTTT.

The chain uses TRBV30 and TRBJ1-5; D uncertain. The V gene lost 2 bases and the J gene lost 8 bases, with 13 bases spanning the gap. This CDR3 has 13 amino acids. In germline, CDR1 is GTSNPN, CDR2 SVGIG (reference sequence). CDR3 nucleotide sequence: TGTGCCTGGAGTTCCGGGGTCCGGGAGCCCCAGCATTTT. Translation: CAWSSGVREPQHF.

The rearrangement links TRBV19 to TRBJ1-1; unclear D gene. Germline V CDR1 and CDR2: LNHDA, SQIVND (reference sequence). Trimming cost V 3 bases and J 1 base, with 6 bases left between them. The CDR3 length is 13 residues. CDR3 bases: TGTGCCAGTAGTATGGTCCCGAACACTGAAGCTTTCTTT. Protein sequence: CASSMVPNTEAFF. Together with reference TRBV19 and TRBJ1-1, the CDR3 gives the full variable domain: DGGITQSPKYLFRKEGQNVTLSCEQNLNHDAMYWYRQDPGQGLRLIYYSQIVNDFQKGDIAEGYSVSREKKESFPLTVTSAQKNPTAFYLCASSMVPNTEAFFGQGTRLTVV.

CDR3 loop: CASSSWGANYGYTF. The CDR3 nucleotides are TGTGCCAGCAGCTCGTGGGGGGCTAACTATGGCTACACCTTC. V and J are TRBV5-5 and TRBJ1-2, with D possibly being TRBD1 (5 bases). V was clipped by 3 bases and J by 0 bases, with 9 bases between them. This CDR3 spans 14 amino acids. Germline V gene lookup returns CDR1 SGHKS and CDR2 YYEKEE (reference sequence).

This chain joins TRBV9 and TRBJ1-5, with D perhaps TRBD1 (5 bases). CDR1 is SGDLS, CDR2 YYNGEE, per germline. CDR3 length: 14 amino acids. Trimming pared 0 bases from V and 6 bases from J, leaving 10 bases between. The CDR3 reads CASSVDRTGQPQHF. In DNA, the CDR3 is TGTGCCAGCAGCGTAGATAGAACAGGTCAGCCCCAGCATTTT.

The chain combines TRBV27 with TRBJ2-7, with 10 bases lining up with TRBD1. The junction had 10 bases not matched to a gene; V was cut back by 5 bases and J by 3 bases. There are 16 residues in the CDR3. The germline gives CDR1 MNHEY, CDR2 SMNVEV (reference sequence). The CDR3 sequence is CASSPHPTGGDYEQYF. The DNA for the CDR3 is TGTGCCAGCAGTCCCCATCCGACAGGGGGCGACTACGAGCAGTACTTC.

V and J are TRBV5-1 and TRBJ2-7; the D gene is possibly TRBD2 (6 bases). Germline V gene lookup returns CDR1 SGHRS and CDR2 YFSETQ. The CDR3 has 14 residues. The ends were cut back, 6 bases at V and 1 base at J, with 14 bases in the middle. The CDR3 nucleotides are TGCGCCAGCAAAATCGCGGAGGGATCCTACGAGCAGTACTTC. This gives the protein CASKIAEGSYEQYF.

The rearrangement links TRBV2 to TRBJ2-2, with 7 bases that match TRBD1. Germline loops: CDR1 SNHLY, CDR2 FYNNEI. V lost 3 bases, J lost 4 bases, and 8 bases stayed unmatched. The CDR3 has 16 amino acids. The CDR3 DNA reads TGTGCCAGCAGTGAGACCGGGACAGTAACCACCGGGGAGCTGTTTTTT. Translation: CASSETGTVTTGELFF. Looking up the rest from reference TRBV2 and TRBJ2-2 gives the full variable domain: EPEVTQTPSHQVTQMGQEVILRCVPISNHLYFYWYRQILGQKVEFLVSFYNNEISEKSEIFDDQFSVERPDGSNFTLKIRSTKLEDSAMYFCASSETGTVTTGELFFGEGSRLTVL.

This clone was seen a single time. The CDR3 loop is CASSPGRAYGYTF. The CDR3, as DNA: TGTGCCAGCAGCCCGGGACGGGCATATGGCTACACCTTC. The J gene is TRBJ1-2, the V gene TRBV14, with D tentatively TRBD1 (5 bases). The CDR3 totals 13 residues. Looked up from germline, CDR1 is SGHDN and CDR2 is FVKESK. Trimming stripped 4 bases from V and 5 bases from J, with 11 bases between.

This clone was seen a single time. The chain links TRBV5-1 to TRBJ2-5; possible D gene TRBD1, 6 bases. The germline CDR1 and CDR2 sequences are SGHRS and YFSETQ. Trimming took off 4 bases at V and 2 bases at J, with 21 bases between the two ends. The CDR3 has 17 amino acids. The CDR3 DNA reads TGCGCCAGCAGCCCCACCCCCCCAGGGGCTTTACAAGAGACCCAGTACTTC. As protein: CASSPTPPGALQETQYF. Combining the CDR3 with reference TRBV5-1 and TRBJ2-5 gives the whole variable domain KAGVTQTPRYLIKTRGQQVTLSCSPISGHRSVSWYQQTPGQGLQFLFEYFSETQRNKGNFPGRFSGRQFSNSRSEMNVSTLELGDSALYLCASSPTPPGALQETQYFGPGTRLLVL.

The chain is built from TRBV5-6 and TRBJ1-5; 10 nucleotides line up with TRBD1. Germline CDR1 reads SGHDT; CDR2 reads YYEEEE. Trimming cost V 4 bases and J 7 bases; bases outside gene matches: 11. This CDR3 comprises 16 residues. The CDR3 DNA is TGTGCCAGCAGCGCTACCGGGACAGGGGTTGGACAGCCCCAGCATTTT. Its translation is CASSATGTGVGQPQHF.

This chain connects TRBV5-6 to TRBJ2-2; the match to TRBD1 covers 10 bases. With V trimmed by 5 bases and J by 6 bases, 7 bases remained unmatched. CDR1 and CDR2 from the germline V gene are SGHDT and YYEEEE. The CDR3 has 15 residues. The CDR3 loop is CASSTTGGPPGELFF. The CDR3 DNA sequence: TGTGCCAGCAGTACGACAGGGGGCCCCCCCGGGGAGCTGTTTTTT.

Here the CDR3 DNA reads TGTGCCAGCAGCCCCAGAGGGCGGGATCAGCCCCAGCATTTT. It is translated as CASSPRGRDQPQHF. J is TRBJ1-5 and V is TRBV2; D not resolved. Trimming took 6 bases from V and 5 from J, leaving 14 bases between them. The CDR3 contains 14 residues. The germline CDR1 and CDR2 sequences are SNHLY and FYNNEI.

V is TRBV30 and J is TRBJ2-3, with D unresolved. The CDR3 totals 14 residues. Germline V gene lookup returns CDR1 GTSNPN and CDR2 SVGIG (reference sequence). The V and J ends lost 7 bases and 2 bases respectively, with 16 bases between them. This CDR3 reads CASAERGPTDTQYF. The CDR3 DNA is TGTGCCTCCGCTGAGCGCGGACCCACAGATACGCAGTATTTT.

CDR3 amino acids: CATYQVNTGELFF. The CDR3 nucleotides are TGTGCCACCTACCAAGTAAACACCGGGGAGCTGTTTTTT. The V call is TRBV19, the J call TRBJ2-2; D call uncertain. Germline V gene data show CDR1 as LNHDA and CDR2 as SQIVND (reference sequence). The V gene lost 10 bases and the J gene lost 2 bases, with 11 bases spanning the gap. The CDR3 runs 13 residues.

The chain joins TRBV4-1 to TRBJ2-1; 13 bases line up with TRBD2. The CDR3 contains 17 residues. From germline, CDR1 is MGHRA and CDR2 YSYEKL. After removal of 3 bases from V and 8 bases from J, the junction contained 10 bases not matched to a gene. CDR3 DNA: TGCGCCAGCAGCCAGCTACCCGGGACTAGCGGGATCTATGAGCAGTTCTTC. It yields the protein CASSQLPGTSGIYEQFF.